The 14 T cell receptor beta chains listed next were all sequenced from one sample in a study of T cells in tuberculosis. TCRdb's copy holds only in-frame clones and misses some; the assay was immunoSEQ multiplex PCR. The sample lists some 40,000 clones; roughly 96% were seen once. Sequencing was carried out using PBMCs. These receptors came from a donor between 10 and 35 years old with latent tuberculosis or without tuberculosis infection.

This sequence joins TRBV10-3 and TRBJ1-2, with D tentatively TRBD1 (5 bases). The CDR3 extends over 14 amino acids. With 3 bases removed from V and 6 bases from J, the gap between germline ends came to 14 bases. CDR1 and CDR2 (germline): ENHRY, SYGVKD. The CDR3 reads CAISDGWGSDGYTF. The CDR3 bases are TGTGCCATCAGTGACGGCTGGGGCAGTGATGGCTACACCTTC.

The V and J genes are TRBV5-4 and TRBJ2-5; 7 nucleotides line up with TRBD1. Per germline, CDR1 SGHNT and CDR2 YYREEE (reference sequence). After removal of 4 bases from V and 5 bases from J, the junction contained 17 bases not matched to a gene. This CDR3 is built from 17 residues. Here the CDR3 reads CASSREGQAVFGETQYF. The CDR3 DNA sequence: TGTGCCAGCAGCCGGGAAGGACAGGCGGTTTTTGGGGAGACCCAGTACTTC.

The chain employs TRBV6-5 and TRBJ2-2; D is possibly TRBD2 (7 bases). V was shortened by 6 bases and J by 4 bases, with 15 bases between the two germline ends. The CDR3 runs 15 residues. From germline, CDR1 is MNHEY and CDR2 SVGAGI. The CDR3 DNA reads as TGTGCCAGCAGCCTCGGGGGGCGGGGCACCGGGGAGCTGTTTTTT. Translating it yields CASSLGGRGTGELFF.

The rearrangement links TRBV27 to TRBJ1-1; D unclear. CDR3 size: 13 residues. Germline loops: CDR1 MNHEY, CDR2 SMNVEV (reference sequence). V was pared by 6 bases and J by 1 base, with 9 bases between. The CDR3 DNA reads TGTGCCAGCAGCACTCCTCGGAACACTGAAGCTTTCTTT. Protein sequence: CASSTPRNTEAFF.

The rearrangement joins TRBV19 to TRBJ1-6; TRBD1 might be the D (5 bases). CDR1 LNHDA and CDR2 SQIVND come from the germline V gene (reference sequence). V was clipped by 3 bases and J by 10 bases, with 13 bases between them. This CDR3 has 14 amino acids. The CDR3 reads CASSISGYESPLHF. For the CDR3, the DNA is TGTGCCAGTAGTATCTCAGGGTATGAGTCACCCCTCCACTTT.

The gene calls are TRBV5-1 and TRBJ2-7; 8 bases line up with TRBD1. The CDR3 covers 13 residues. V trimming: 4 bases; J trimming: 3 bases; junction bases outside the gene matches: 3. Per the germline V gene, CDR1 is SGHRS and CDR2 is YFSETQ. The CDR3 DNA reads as TGCGCCAGCAGCCGGGGACAGGACTACGAGCAGTACTTC. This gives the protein CASSRGQDYEQYF.

The CDR3 loop is CASSTSGTRAVNEQFF. CDR3 bases: TGTGCCAGTAGTACCTCGGGAACCCGGGCGGTCAATGAGCAGTTCTTC. This chain links TRBV19 with TRBJ2-1, with D perhaps TRBD2 (5 bases). Trimming shortened V by 4 bases and J by 6 bases, and 19 bases separated the two germline ends. The CDR3 loop spans 16 amino acids. The germline V gene has CDR1 LNHDA and CDR2 SQIVND (reference sequence).

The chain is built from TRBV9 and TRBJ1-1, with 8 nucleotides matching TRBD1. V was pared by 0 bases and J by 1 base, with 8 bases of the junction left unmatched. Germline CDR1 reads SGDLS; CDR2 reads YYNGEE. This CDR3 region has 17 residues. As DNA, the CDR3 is TGTGCCAGCAGCGTAGGGACAGGGAGATTGGGGAACACTGAAGCTTTCTTT. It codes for CASSVGTGRLGNTEAFF.

This CDR3 is CASSLLTGAEAFF. The CDR3 bases are TGTGCCAGCAGCTTACTGACAGGGGCCGAAGCTTTCTTT. V and J are TRBV7-2 and TRBJ1-1; 8 bases match TRBD1. Germline CDR1 and CDR2: SGHTA and FQGNSA. This CDR3 has 13 residues. V lost 2 bases, J lost 8 bases, and 4 bases stayed unmatched.

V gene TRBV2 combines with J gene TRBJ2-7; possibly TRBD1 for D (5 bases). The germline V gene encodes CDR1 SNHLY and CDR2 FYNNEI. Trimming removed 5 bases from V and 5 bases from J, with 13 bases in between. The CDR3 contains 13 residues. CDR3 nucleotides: TGTGCCAGCAGTTGGCAGGGCATCCACGAGCAGTACTTC. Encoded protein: CASSWQGIHEQYF. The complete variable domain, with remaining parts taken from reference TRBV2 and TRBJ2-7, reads EPEVTQTPSHQVTQMGQEVILRCVPISNHLYFYWYRQILGQKVEFLVSFYNNEISEKSEIFDDQFSVERPDGSNFTLKIRSTKLEDSAMYFCASSWQGIHEQYFGPGTRLTVT.

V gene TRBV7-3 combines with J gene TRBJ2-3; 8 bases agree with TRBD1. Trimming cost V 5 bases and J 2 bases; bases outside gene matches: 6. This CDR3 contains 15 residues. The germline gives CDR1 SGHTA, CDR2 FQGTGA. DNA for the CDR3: TGTGCCAGCAGCCCACGGACAGGGTTCACAGATACGCAGTATTTT. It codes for CASSPRTGFTDTQYF.

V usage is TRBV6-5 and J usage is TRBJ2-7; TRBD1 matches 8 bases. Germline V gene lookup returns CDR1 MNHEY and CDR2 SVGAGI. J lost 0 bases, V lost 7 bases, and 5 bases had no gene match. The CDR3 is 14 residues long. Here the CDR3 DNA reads TGTGCCAGCAAAGCGGACAGGGTCTCCTACGAGCAGTACTTC. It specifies CASKADRVSYEQYF.

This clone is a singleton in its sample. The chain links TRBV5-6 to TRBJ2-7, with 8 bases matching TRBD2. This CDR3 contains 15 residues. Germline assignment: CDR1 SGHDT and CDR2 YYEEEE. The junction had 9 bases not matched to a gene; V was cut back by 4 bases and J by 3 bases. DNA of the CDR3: TGTGCCAGCAGCCCCCCTCTTAGCGGGGACTACGAGCAGTACTTC. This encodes CASSPPLSGDYEQYF.

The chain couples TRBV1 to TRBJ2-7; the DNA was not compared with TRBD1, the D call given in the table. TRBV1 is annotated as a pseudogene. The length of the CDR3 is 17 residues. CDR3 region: CTSSQDRGGPLYYEQYF. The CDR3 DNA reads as TGCACCAGCAGCCAAGATAGAGGGGGCCCCCTCTACTACGAGCAGTACTTC.